The rows below give T cell receptor beta chains drawn from one sample of a study of cytomegalovirus exposure and HLA in healthy donors. Sequencing used immunoSEQ multiplex PCR; TCRdb keeps in-frame clones, though not all of them. Of tens of thousands of clones in the sample, 80% to 95% were seen once. The sequenced sample consisted of PBMCs. Receptors were obtained from a woman aged 18 to 35 in good health and CMV-seronegative. CDR3s include the opening cysteine and the closing phenylalanine or tryptophan. D genes are given only for firm matches. The listing skips clone size in some rows; elsewhere it reads once, few, many or a size class.

TRBV7-9	once	TRBD1	12	TRBJ1-1	CASSFEGAVAFF	TGTGCCAGCAGCTTTGAGGGGGCAGTAGCTTTCTTT
TRBV5-1	.	.	17	TRBJ2-6	CASSLEGQGPVANVLTF	TGCGCCAGCAGCTTAGAAGGGCAGGGCCCGGTGGCCAACGTCCTGACTTTC
TRBV2	.	.	12	TRBJ2-7	CASIEQGYEQYF	TGTGCCAGCATCGAACAGGGCTACGAGCAGTACTTC
TRBV7-9	.	TRBD2	16	TRBJ2-3	CASSAWTSGVGDTQYF	TGTGCCAGCAGCGCCTGGACTAGCGGGGTTGGAGATACGCAGTATTTT
TRBV4-1	.	TRBD2	15	TRBJ2-3	CASSPLAEGTDTQYF	TGCGCCAGCAGCCCCCTAGCGGAGGGCACAGATACGCAGTATTTT
TRBV11-2	once	.	18	TRBJ2-2	CASSRTAISEANTGELFF	TGTGCCAGCAGCCGTACGGCGATTAGCGAAGCGAACACCGGGGAGCTGTTTTTT
TRBV2	.	TRBD1	17	TRBJ2-7	CASSSFKRTGLSYEQYF	TGTGCCAGCAGTTCATTCAAAAGGACAGGACTTTCCTACGAGCAGTACTTC
TRBV15	.	.	11	TRBJ1-4	CATSAGEKLFF	TGTGCCACCAGCGCTGGCGAAAAACTGTTTTTT
TRBV19	.	.	15	TRBJ2-5	CASSIAGNSQETQYF	TGTGCCAGTAGTATCGCGGGGAATTCGCAAGAGACCCAGTACTTC
TRBV5-1	.	.	17	TRBJ1-6	CASSLGARSSYNSPLHF	TGCGCCAGCAGCTTGGGAGCTCGAAGCTCCTATAATTCACCCCTCCACTTT
TRBV6-5	.	.	11	TRBJ1-2	CASSQGRGYTF	TGTGCCAGCAGCCAGGGTCGTGGCTACACCTTC
TRBV7-2	.	.	14	TRBJ1-2	CASSPEVERYGYTF	TGTGCCAGCAGCCCCGAAGTTGAGAGATATGGCTACACCTTC
TRBV2	.	.	13	TRBJ1-5	CASSETFWQPQHF	TGTGCCAGCAGTGAAACTTTCTGGCAGCCCCAGCATTTT